The 25 T cell receptor beta chains listed next were all sequenced from one sample in a study of T cells in women clearing cervical HPV infection. Profiling relied on immunoSEQ multiplex PCR, and the TCRdb table lists in-frame clones only, not all of them. This sample's clone table lists about 36,000 clones. The sequenced sample consisted of blood buffy coat. The receptor source for this set is a woman between 18 and 75 years old with a cervical HPV16 infection that either progressed to CIN3+ or cleared (not recorded which).

Comment on this clone: The read halts 3 residues ahead of the CDR3 end, with the missing end drawn from the germline J gene. The chain recombines TRBV2 with TRBJ1-1, with D perhaps matching TRBD1 (5 bases). V lost 5 bases to trimming and J lost 6 bases, with 16 bases between them. Germline CDR1 and CDR2: SNHLY and FYNNEI. This CDR3 is 14 amino acids long. CDR3 amino acids: CASSIRVGESEAFF. Partial CDR3 DNA: TGTGCCAGCAGTATCAGGGTAGGGGAGTCTGAA.

On this clone: The CDR3 end is not reached by the read, which stops 3 residues before it; the germline J gene fills it in. The gene calls are TRBV6-1 and TRBJ2-7; D might be TRBD1 (6 bases). Germline loops: CDR1 MNHNS, CDR2 SASEGT. There are 13 residues in the CDR3. V lost 3 bases and J lost 6, with 12 bases in between. The sequenced part of the CDR3 DNA is TGTGCCAGCAGTGAGATGGGGACAAGCGAG. Translated, it gives CASSEMGTSE. The complete CDR3 protein is CASSEMGTSEQYF.

Concerning this clone itself: Read sequence stops 3 residues before the CDR3 end, and the germline J gene provides the missing end. V gene TRBV7-2 combines with J gene TRBJ1-2; tentatively, D is TRBD1 (5 bases). CDR1 and CDR2 (germline): SGHTA, FQGNSA. The CDR3 is 15 residues long. The CDR3 here is CASSLAAGVNNDYTF. The CDR3 bases that were read are TGTGCCAGCAGCTTAGCGGCGGGGGTTAACAATGAC.

Comments on this clone: The CDR3 is cut off 3 residues early in the read; its end comes from the germline J gene. This rearrangement joins TRBV5-5 to TRBJ1-4; 7 positions agree with TRBD1. This CDR3 is 14 amino acids long. The V gene's germline CDR1 is SGHKS and CDR2 YYEKEE (reference sequence). The trim removed 3 bases at V and 3 bases at J, leaving 2 bases unmatched. Incomplete CDR3 DNA: TGTGCCAGCAGCTACGGGACAGCTAATGAAAAA. Translating it yields CASSYGTANEK. The entire CDR3 protein is CASSYGTANEKLFF.

About this clone itself: The read halts 3 residues ahead of the CDR3 end, with the missing end drawn from the germline J gene. This chain uses TRBV20-1 with TRBJ2-1, with D possibly being TRBD2 (6 bases). With 6 bases removed from V and 0 bases from J, the gap between germline ends came to 12 bases. The germline V gene has CDR1 DFQATT and CDR2 SNEGSKA (reference sequence). This CDR3 is built from 14 residues. CDR3 in amino acids: CSAVGGFSYNEQFF. The sequenced part of the CDR3 DNA is TGCAGTGCCGTGGGGGGTTTCTCCTACAATGAG.

To note about this clone: Read coverage stops 3 residues before the CDR3 terminus; the germline J gene supplies the remainder. This chain links TRBV5-1 with TRBJ2-6, with 11 bases matching TRBD1. The CDR3 is 18 residues long. The V segment lost 4 bases and the J segment 0 bases; nucleotides outside the gene matches: 6. Germline V gene sequence: CDR1 SGHRS, CDR2 YFSETQ. Incomplete CDR3 DNA: TGCGCCAGCAGCCTCACCGGGACAGGGGGCTCTGGGGCCAACGTC. This sequence encodes CASSLTGTGGSGANV. In full, the CDR3 reads CASSLTGTGGSGANVLTF.

A note on this clone: Read coverage stops 3 residues before the CDR3 terminus; the germline J gene supplies the remainder. The V and J genes are TRBV2 and TRBJ1-4, with 10 bases that match TRBD1. This CDR3 contains 15 residues. In germline, CDR1 is SNHLY, CDR2 FYNNEI. Germline trimming cut 2 bases from V and 6 bases from J; bases unmatched to any gene: 3. The CDR3 loop is CASSEQDRGYEKLFF. The sequenced part of the CDR3 DNA is TGTGCCAGCAGTGAACAGGACAGGGGGTATGAAAAA.

On this clone: The DNA ends 3 residues before the CDR3 does, and the rest of the CDR3 is filled in from the germline J gene. The V and J genes are TRBV4-1 and TRBJ2-1; D not certain. The V and J ends lost 4 bases and 0 bases respectively, with 10 bases between them. Germline values: CDR1 MGHRA, CDR2 YSYEKL. This CDR3 has 15 residues. CDR3 sequence reads: CASSPSVNSYNEQFF. The DNA read from the CDR3 is TGCGCCAGCAGCCCCAGTGTCAACTCCTACAATGAG.

The DNA read from the CDR3 is TGCAGTGCTCCCGGACTAGCGGGGGTGGTTACAGATACG. Amino acids: CSAPGLAGVVTDT. The full CDR3 sequence reads CSAPGLAGVVTDTQYF. The chain carries TRBV20-1 and TRBJ2-3; 13 bases align to TRBD2. The observed sequence ends 3 residues before the CDR3 terminus, with the missing tail filled in from the germline J gene. Per the germline V gene, CDR1 is DFQATT and CDR2 is SNEGSKA (reference sequence). Trimming cost V 5 bases and J 3 bases; bases outside gene matches: 8. The CDR3 covers 16 residues.

Of note for this clone: Germline and junction disagree at one end, which may indicate a read error. From the germline J gene comes the end of the CDR3, since the read stops 3 residues before it. The rearrangement links TRBV4-2 to TRBJ2-2; 8 bases are shared with TRBD1. This CDR3 has 14 residues. Germline V gives CDR1 LGHNA, CDR2 YNFKEQ. The CDR3 sequence is CASSQDRGTGELFF. The sequenced part of the CDR3 DNA is TGCGCCAGCAGCCAAGACAGGGGCACCGGGGAG.

Note on this clone: The read comes to an end 3 residues before the CDR3 does, leaving the germline J gene to fill in the end. The chain has TRBV29-1 and TRBJ2-3; tentatively, D is TRBD1 (6 bases). This CDR3 contains 14 residues. Trimming left V 7 bases short and J 1 base short, with 15 bases between. The germline gives CDR1 SQVTM, CDR2 ANQGSEA. CDR3 bases read: TGCAGCGCCCAGGGGTTACTAGGCACAGATACG. Protein sequence: CSAQGLLGTDT. In full, the CDR3 reads CSAQGLLGTDTQYF.

Details on this clone: Sequencing ends 3 residues short of the CDR3 end; the germline J gene provides the rest. The rearrangement joins TRBV28 to TRBJ1-2; 7 nucleotides align to TRBD1. Germline CDR1 reads MDHEN; CDR2 reads SYDVKM. The CDR3 spans 14 residues. The V gene end was trimmed by 5 bases and the J gene end by 6 bases; junction bases not matched to a gene: 9. The sequenced part of the CDR3 DNA is TGTGCCAGCAGTCCACCACAGGGGAGGGATGGC. This gives the protein CASSPPQGRDG. The complete CDR3 reads CASSPPQGRDGYTF.

A note on this clone: The read stops 3 residues short of the end of the CDR3; the missing end is completed from the germline J gene. The V call is TRBV20-1, the J call TRBJ1-4; D perhaps matches TRBD1 (5 bases). This CDR3 is built from 17 residues. Germline CDR1 reads DFQATT; CDR2 reads SNEGSKA (reference sequence). CDR3 sequence: CSARDKRGVSYNSPLFF. CDR3 DNA, as far as it was read: TGCAGTGCTAGAGATAAGAGAGGGGTCTCCTATAATTCACCA.

Concerning this clone itself: The missing CDR3 end, 3 residues past where the read stops, is filled in from the germline J gene. The V gene is TRBV24-1, the J gene TRBJ2-2; the D is unclear. CDR3 size: 17 residues. CDR1 and CDR2 from the germline V gene are KGHDR and SFDVKD. V shed 3 bases and J shed 1 base, with 14 bases lying between them. CDR3 bases read: TGTGCCACCAGTGATGAATACGGTTTGTTGAACACCGGGGAG. Protein: CATSDEYGLLNTGE. In full, the CDR3 is CATSDEYGLLNTGELFF.

With respect to this clone: The CDR3 end falls 3 residues outside the read, so it is completed with the germline J gene. The V call is TRBV10-3, the J call TRBJ2-3, with a possible D match to TRBD2 (6 bases). Germline loops: CDR1 ENHRY, CDR2 SYGVKD. V lost 2 bases, J lost 1 base, and 16 bases lay in between. The length of the CDR3 is 17 residues. CDR3 DNA (partial): TGTGCCATCAGTGAGCTGAGAGTAGCGGTGGGCACAGATACG. Protein: CAISELRVAVGTDT. Given in full, the CDR3 is CAISELRVAVGTDTQYF.

Concerning this clone: The CDR3 end falls 3 residues outside the read, so it is completed with the germline J gene. The rearrangement links TRBV20-1 to TRBJ2-5; 9 bases align to TRBD2. The CDR3 extends over 16 amino acids. Trimming took 0 bases from V and 2 from J; bases not matched to a gene: 7. The germline V gene encodes CDR1 DFQATT and CDR2 SNEGSKA (reference sequence). Partial CDR3 DNA: TGCAGTGCTAGAGATCGAAGTCTAGCGGGGCAAGAGACC. This codes for CSARDRSLAGQET. The whole CDR3 protein reads CSARDRSLAGQETQYF.

In regard to this clone: The sequenced fragment ends 3 residues before the CDR3 boundary, so the rest is inferred from the germline J gene. V gene TRBV2 combines with J gene TRBJ1-4; maybe TRBD1 (5 bases). CDR1 is SNHLY and CDR2 is FYNNEI in the germline V gene. CDR3 size: 13 residues. Here the CDR3 reads CASSAQGSSPLFF. Incomplete CDR3 DNA: TGTGCCAGCAGTGCCCAGGGAAGTTCACCA.

With regard to this clone: The read gets to within 3 residues of the CDR3 end, and the germline J gene fills in the rest. This sequence joins TRBV23-1 and TRBJ2-2; 14 bases align to TRBD2. TRBV23-1 is marked as an open reading frame, function uncertain. J lost 8 bases, V lost 4 bases, and 15 bases had no gene match. CDR3 size: 19 residues. The CDR3 protein is CASSPDRLTGTSGGGELFF. CDR3 DNA, as far as it was read: TGCGCCAGCAGTCCGGACAGACTAACAGGGACTAGCGGGGGTGGGGAG.

A word on this clone: The read is 3 residues too short to cover the CDR3 end, so that end is filled in from the germline J gene. This chain links TRBV11-2 with TRBJ1-4; tentatively, D is TRBD1 (5 bases). CDR1 is SGHAT and CDR2 is FQNNGV in the germline V gene. CDR3 size: 13 residues. CDR3 DNA, as far as it was read: TGTGCCAGCAGCTTAGAGGACATTTCTCCA. It encodes CASSLEDISP. The whole CDR3 reads CASSLEDISPLFF.

As for this clone: The missing CDR3 end, 3 residues past where the read stops, is filled in from the germline J gene. The rearrangement links TRBV13 to TRBJ1-4, with 7 bases that match TRBD1. The germline V gene encodes CDR1 PRHDT and CDR2 FYEKMQ (reference sequence). V shed 4 bases, J shed 2 bases, and the junction held 7 bases outside the gene matches. The CDR3 runs 16 residues. Incomplete CDR3 DNA: TGTGCCAGCAGCTACAGGGGAGGTTTGACTAATGAAAAA. It encodes CASSYRGGLTNEK. The complete CDR3 protein is CASSYRGGLTNEKLFF.

A remark on this clone: The CDR3 extends 3 residues past the end of the read, so its final part is completed from the germline J gene. V is TRBV7-6 and J is TRBJ1-5; D is ambiguous. V was cut by 5 bases and J by 0 bases, with 8 bases left in between. The CDR3 runs 14 residues. The germline V gene has CDR1 SGHVS and CDR2 FNYEAQ. CDR3: CASSATNSNQPQHF. The covered CDR3 bases are TGTGCCAGCAGCGCAACTAATAGCAATCAGCCC.

Concerning this clone: The read stops 3 residues short of the end of the CDR3; the missing end is completed from the germline J gene. The genes are TRBV7-9 and TRBJ1-2; D perhaps matches TRBD1 (6 bases). The CDR3 contains 14 residues. The germline CDR1 and CDR2 sequences are SEHNR and FQNEAQ (reference sequence). The V gene lost 5 bases and the J gene lost 3 bases, with 13 bases spanning the gap. CDR3 sequence: CASSLTGGHYGYTF. CDR3 DNA (partial): TGTGCCAGCAGCCTAACGGGGGGCCACTATGGC.

About this clone: The sequence runs out 3 residues before the end of the CDR3; the remainder is reconstructed from the germline J gene. The chain links TRBV7-6 to TRBJ2-1, with 7 bases aligning to TRBD1. Germline values: CDR1 SGHVS, CDR2 FNYEAQ. V trimming: 6 bases; J trimming: 7 bases; junction bases outside the gene matches: 12. The CDR3 has 15 residues. The CDR3 bases that were read are TGTGCCAGCAGTGCCCCGCCTCAGGGGGTTAATGAG. This codes for CASSAPPQGVNE. The whole CDR3 protein reads CASSAPPQGVNEQFF.

About this clone itself: The read finishes 3 residues shy of the CDR3 end, and the germline J gene is used to complete it. This sequence joins TRBV28 and TRBJ1-6; the match to TRBD1 covers 12 bases. Per the germline V gene, CDR1 is MDHEN and CDR2 is SYDVKM. The CDR3 runs 16 residues. The V segment lost 3 bases and the J segment 7 bases; nucleotides outside the gene matches: 4. The part of the CDR3 DNA that was read is TGTGCCAGCAGTTTTAGGGACAGGGGGCGAAATTCACCC. Amino acids: CASSFRDRGRNSP. The full CDR3 protein reads CASSFRDRGRNSPLHF.

Of note for this clone: The read stops 3 residues short of the end of the CDR3; the missing end is completed from the germline J gene. The V and J genes are TRBV19 and TRBJ2-6, with 14 bases that match TRBD2. The germline V gene has CDR1 LNHDA and CDR2 SQIVND (reference sequence). The CDR3 is 19 amino acids. V dropped 5 bases and J dropped 0; count of bases not matched to a gene: 6. The CDR3 bases that were read are TGTGCCAGTAGTCGTGGACTAGCGGGGGGACCCTCTGGGGCCAACGTC. Encoded protein: CASSRGLAGGPSGANV. The entire CDR3 protein is CASSRGLAGGPSGANVLTF. Full variable domain (outside the CDR3, taken from reference TRBV19 and TRBJ2-6): DGGITQSPKYLFRKEGQNVTLSCEQNLNHDAMYWYRQDPGQGLRLIYYSQIVNDFQKGDIAEGYSVSREKKESFPLTVTSAQKNPTAFYLCASSRGLAGGPSGANVLTFGAGSRLTVL.